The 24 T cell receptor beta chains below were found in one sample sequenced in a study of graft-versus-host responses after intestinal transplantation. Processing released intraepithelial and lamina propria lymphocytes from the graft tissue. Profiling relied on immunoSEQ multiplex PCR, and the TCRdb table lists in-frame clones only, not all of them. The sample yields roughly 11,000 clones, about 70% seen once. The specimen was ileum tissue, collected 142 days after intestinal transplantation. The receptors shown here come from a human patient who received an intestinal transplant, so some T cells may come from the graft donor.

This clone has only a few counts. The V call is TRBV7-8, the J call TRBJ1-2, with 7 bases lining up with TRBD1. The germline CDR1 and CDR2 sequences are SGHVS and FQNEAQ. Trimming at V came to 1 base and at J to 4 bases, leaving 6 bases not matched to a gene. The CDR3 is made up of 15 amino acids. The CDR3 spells CASSLGTGRGYGYTF. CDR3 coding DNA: TGTGCCAGCAGCTTAGGGACAGGCCGGGGCTATGGCTACACCTTC.

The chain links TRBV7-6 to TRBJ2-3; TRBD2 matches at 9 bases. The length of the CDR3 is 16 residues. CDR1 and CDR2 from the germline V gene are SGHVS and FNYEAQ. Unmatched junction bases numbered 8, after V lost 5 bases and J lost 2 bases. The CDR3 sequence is CASSPPSGGNTDTQYF. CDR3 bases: TGTGCCAGCAGCCCCCCGAGCGGGGGGAACACAGATACGCAGTATTTT.

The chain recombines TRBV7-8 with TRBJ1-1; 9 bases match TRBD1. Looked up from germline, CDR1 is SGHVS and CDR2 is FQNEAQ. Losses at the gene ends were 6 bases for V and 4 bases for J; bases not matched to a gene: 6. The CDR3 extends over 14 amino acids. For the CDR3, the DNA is TGTGCCAGCAGTTTGGGACAGGGAAGCACTGAAGCTTTCTTT. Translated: CASSLGQGSTEAFF.

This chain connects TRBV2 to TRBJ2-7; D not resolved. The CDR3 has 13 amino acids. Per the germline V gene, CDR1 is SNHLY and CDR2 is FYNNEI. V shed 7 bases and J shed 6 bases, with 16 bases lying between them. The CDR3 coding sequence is TGTGCCAGCACTTTTTCGGCCGGAGCCGAGCAGTACTTC. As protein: CASTFSAGAEQYF.

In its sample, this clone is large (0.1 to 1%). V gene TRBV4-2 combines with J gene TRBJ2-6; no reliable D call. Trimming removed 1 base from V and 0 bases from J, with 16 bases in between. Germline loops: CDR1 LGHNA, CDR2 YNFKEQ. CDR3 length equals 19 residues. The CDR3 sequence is CASSQALDSSSSGANVLTF. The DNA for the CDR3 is TGTGCCAGCAGCCAAGCCCTGGATAGCTCATCCTCTGGGGCCAACGTCCTGACTTTC.

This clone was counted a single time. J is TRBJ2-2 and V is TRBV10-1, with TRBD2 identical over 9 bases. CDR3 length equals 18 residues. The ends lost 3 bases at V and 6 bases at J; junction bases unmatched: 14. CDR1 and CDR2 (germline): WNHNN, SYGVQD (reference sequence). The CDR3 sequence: CASSEGTSRSLQSGELFF. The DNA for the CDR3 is TGCGCCAGCAGTGAAGGGACTAGCCGAAGCCTGCAATCCGGGGAGCTGTTTTTT.

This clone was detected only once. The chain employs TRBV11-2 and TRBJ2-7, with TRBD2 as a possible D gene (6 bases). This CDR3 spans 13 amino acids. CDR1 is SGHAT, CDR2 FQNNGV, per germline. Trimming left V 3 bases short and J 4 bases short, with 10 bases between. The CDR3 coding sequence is TGTGCCAGCAGCTTGCCAGGGAGGTACGAGCAGTACTTC. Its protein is CASSLPGRYEQYF.

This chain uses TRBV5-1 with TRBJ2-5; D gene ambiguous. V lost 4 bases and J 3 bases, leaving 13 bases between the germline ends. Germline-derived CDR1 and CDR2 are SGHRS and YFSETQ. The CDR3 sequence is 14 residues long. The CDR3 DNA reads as TGCGCCAGCAGCGAAATCGTCCGGGAAGAGACCCAGTACTTC. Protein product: CASSEIVREETQYF.

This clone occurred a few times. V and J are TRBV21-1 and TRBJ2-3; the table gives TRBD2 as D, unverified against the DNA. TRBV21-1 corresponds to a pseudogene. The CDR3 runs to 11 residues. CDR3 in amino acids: CANRVGDTQYF. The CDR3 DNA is TGTGCCAACCGGGTGGGAGATACGCAGTATTTT.

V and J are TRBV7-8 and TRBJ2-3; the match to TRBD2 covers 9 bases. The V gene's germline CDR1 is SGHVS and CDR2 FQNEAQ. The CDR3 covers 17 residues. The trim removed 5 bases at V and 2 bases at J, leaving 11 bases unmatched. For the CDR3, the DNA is TGTGCCAGCAGCCTGGGGATACTAGCGGGCTTCACAGATACGCAGTATTTT. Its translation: CASSLGILAGFTDTQYF.

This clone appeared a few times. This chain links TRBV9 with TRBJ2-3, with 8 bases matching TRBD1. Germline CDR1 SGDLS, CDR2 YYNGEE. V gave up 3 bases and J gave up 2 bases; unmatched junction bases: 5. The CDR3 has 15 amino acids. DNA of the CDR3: TGTGCCAGCAGCGCCGGGACAGGCCTCACAGATACGCAGTATTTT. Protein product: CASSAGTGLTDTQYF.

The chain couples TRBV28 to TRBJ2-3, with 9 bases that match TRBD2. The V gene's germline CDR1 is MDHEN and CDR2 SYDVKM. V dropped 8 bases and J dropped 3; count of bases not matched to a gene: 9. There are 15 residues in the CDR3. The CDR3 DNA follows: TGTGCCAGCGCCTTAGCGGGAGTGGAAACAGATACGCAGTATTTT. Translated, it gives CASALAGVETDTQYF.

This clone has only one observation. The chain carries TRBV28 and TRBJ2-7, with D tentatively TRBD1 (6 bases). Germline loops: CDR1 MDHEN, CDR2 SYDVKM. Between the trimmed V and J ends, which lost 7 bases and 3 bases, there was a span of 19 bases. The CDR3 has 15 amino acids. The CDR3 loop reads CASIGSGTLRYEQYF. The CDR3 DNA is TGTGCCAGCATAGGATCCGGGACACTCCGCTACGAGCAGTACTTC.

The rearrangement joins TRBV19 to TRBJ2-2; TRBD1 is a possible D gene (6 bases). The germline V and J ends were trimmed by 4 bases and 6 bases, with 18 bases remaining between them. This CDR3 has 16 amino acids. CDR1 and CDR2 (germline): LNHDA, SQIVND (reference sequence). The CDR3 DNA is TGTGCCAGTAGTAATTATGTAGGGGGAGAGGCCGGGGAGCTGTTTTTT. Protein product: CASSNYVGGEAGELFF.

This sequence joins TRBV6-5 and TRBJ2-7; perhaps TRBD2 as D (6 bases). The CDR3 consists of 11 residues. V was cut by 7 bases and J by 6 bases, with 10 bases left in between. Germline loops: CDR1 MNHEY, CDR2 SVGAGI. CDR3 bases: TGTGCCAGCACCCTGGGGGGCGAGCAGTACTTC. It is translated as CASTLGGEQYF.

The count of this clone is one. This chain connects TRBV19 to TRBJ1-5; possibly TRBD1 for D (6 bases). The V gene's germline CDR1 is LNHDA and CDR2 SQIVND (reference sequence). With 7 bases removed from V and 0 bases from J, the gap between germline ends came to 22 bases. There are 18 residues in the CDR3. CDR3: CASKGVRGGQYSNQPQHF. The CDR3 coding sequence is TGTGCCAGTAAGGGTGTAAGGGGCGGACAGTATAGCAATCAGCCCCAGCATTTT. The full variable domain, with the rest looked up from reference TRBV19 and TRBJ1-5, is DGGITQSPKYLFRKEGQNVTLSCEQNLNHDAMYWYRQDPGQGLRLIYYSQIVNDFQKGDIAEGYSVSREKKESFPLTVTSAQKNPTAFYLCASKGVRGGQYSNQPQHFGDGTRLSIL.

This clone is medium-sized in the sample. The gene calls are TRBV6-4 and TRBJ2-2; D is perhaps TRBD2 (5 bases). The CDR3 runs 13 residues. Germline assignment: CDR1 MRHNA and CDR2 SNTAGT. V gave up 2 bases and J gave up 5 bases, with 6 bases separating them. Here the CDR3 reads CASSDRGTGELFF. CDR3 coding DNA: TGTGCCAGCAGTGACCGGGGTACCGGGGAGCTGTTTTTT.

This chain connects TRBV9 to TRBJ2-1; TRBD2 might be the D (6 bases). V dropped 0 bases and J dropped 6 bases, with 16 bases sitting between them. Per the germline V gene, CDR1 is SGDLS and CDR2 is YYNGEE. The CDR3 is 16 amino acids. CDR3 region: CASSVGGLASLNEQFF. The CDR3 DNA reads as TGTGCCAGCAGCGTAGGGGGTCTAGCGTCCCTCAATGAGCAGTTCTTC.

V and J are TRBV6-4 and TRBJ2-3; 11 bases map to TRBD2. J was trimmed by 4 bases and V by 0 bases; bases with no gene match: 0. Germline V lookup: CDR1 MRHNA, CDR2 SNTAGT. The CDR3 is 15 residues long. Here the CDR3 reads CASSDSSGGADTQYF. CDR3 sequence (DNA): TGTGCCAGCAGTGACTCTAGCGGGGGGGCAGATACGCAGTATTTT.

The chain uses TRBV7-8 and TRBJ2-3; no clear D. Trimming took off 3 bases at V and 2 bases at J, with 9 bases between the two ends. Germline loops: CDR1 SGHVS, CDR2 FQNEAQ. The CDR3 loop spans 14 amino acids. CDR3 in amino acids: CASSFATYTDTQYF. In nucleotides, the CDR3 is TGTGCCAGCAGCTTCGCGACATACACAGATACGCAGTATTTT. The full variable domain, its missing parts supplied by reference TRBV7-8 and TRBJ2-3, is GAGVSQSPRYKVAKRGQDVALRCDPISGHVSLFWYQQALGQGPEFLTYFQNEAQLDKSGLPSDRFFAERPEGSVSTLKIQRTQQEDSAVYLCASSFATYTDTQYFGPGTRLTVL.

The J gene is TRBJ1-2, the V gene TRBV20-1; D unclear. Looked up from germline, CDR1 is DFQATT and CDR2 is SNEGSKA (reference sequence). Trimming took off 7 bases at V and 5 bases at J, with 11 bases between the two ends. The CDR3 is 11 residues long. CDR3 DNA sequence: TGCAGTGTCGAGGAGAGTTATGGCTACACCTTC. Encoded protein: CSVEESYGYTF.

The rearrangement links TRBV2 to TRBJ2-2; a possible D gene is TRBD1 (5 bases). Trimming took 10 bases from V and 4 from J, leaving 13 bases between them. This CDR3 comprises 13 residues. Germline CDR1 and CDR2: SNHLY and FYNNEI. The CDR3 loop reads CAIWTSLTGELFF. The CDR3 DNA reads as TGTGCCATCTGGACAAGCCTCACCGGGGAGCTGTTTTTT. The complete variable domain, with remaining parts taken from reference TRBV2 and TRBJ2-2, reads EPEVTQTPSHQVTQMGQEVILRCVPISNHLYFYWYRQILGQKVEFLVSFYNNEISEKSEIFDDQFSVERPDGSNFTLKIRSTKLEDSAMYFCAIWTSLTGELFFGEGSRLTVL.

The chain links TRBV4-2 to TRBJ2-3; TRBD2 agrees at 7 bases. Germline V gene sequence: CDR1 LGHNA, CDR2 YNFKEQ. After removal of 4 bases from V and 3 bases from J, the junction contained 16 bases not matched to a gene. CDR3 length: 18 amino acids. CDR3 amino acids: CASSPAGERGSLTDTQYF. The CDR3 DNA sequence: TGTGCCAGCAGCCCCGCGGGCGAGCGGGGTTCCCTAACAGATACGCAGTATTTT.

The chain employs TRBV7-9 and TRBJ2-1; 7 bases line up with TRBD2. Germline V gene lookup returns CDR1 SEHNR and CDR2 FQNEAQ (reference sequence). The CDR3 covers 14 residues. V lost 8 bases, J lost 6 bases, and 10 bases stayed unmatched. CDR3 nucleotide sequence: TGTGCCAGCGACCCGGGGGGAAGCGCCAATGAGCAGTTCTTC. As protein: CASDPGGSANEQFF.